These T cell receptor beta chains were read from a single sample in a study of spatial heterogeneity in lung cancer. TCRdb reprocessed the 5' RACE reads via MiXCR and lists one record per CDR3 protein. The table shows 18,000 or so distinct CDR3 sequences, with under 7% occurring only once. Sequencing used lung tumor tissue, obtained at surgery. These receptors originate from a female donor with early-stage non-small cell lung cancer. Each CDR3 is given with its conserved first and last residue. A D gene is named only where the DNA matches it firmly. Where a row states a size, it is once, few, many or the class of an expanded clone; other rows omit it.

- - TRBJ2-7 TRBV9 TGTGCCAGCAGCGTAGCGGGGGATTACGAGCAGTACTTC CASSVAGDYEQYF
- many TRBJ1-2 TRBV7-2 TGTGCCAGCAGCTTGGGTGGTGTGGGGTCCTCGTCGGGCTACACCTTC CASSLGGVGSSSGYTF
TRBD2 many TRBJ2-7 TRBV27 TGTGCCAGCAGTTTCGGGGGAGGGCCCTTATTTTACTACGAGCAGTACTTC CASSFGGGPLFYYEQYF
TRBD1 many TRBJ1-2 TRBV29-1 TGCAGCGCTGGACAGGTTGGGTATGGCTACACCTTC CSAGQVGYGYTF
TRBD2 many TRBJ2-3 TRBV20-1 TGCAGTGCCCAGGGCGTTGTAGCGGGGGGAGACACAGATACGCAGTATTTT CSAQGVVAGGDTDTQYF
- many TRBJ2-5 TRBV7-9 TGTGCCAGCAGCGTGTACGGGCTAGACAGAGAGACCCAGTACTTC CASSVYGLDRETQYF
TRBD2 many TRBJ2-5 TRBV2 TGTGCCAGCAGTGCCCCCGCTAGCGGGAGGGCCTGGGATGAGACCCAGTACTTC CASSAPASGRAWDETQYF
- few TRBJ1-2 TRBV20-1 TGCAGTGCTAGAGCTGACGGATACTATGGCTACACCTTC CSARADGYYGYTF
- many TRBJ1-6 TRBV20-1 TGCAGTGCTGCTCGAGTGCCCCCGGGCTCACCCCTCCACTTT CSAARVPPGSPLHF
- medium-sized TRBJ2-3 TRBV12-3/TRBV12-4 TGTGCCAGCAGTTTTCAAAGGGGTCCAGATACGCAGTATTTT CASSFQRGPDTQYF
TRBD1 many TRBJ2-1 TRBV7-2 TGTGCCAGCAGCTTAGTCCGGCTGGGACAGGGGGCGCAAGGTGAGCAGTTCTTC CASSLVRLGQGAQGEQFF
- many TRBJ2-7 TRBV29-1 TGCAGCGTTGATACGGTTACCGAGCAGTACTTC CSVDTVTEQYF
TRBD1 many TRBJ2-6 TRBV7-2 TGTGCCAGCAGCTGGGACAGGGGGCTTGGGGCCAACGTCCTGACTTTC CASSWDRGLGANVLTF
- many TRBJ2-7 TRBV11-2 TGTGCCAGCAGCTTCACTCGCGACTACGAGCAGTACTTC CASSFTRDYEQYF